A single T cell receptor beta chain is shown here with its context. No antigen is known for it. No base-level quality is on record; no much larger clone is a single base apart. From each donor, a single peripheral blood sample of roughly 0.11 L on average was drawn into heparinised tubes. A BD FACSAria II and a panel including CD45RO, CCR7, CD25, CD127, CD95 and CD27 were used to sort naive, central memory, regulatory and stem cell-like memory CD4+ T cells. Purity was above 95% for every sorted population. Right away, PBMCs were isolated by Lymphoprep density gradient centrifugation and were stained directly, with no culture step. To minimize batch effects, samples were stained and sorted in pairs, one healthy donor with one patient per experiment. The data belong to a study of beta chain features in type 1 diabetes (dated by TCRdb to 2016 to 2018). With regard to the full study: Mean age, gender distribution, total cell number and subset yield were not different between patients and healthy donors. A total of roughly 100,000,000 sorted cells were examined across all samples, and the number of cells per subset was strongly correlated with RNA yield. In the study, TCRB repertoires of sorted circulating CD4+ T cell subsets from recently diagnosed type 1 diabetes patients were compared with those of matched healthy donors. Regulatory and stem cell-like memory subsets were obtained from only 8 patients and roughly 8 healthy donors, while naive and central memory subsets were obtained from all 30 or so donors. Overall results and qualifications from the work: Patients with type 1 diabetes made fewer insertions and deleted more nucleotides at VDJ recombination sites, implying thymic rearrangement abnormalities. Shorter templates might be favored by PCR, yet because patient and control samples were amplified and corrected together, any such skew would affect both groups equally. Because cDNA was sequenced instead of genomic DNA, highly expressing activated cells could be over-represented, though the groups showed no difference in activation or CD3 levels. A moderate but significant shortening of TCRB CDR3 length was observed in type 1 diabetes patients in all four CD4+ subsets. Naive, central memory and regulatory TCRB repertoires appeared more similar among patients than among healthy donors. Only small numbers of individuals were included in the HLA sub-analyses, which left unresolved whether HLA type had any influence on TCRB rearrangement.

V sheds 5 bases and J sheds 11 bases, leaving 15 bases between their ends. The germline V gene encodes CDR1 SGHTA and CDR2 FQGNSA. The CDR3 runs 13 residues from the cysteine to the phenylalanine. The CDR3 DNA has 39 bases and is translated from base 1. The entire amount of isolated RNA was reverse transcribed using the High Capacity cDNA Reverse Transcription Kit, so the sequenced TCRB transcripts were expressed ones. Deep immunoSEQ sequencing was applied to naive, central memory and regulatory T cell samples, giving an average of around 3.8 million total reads per sample. After sorted cells were lysed in RLT buffer, RNA was extracted with DNase-treated RNeasy Micro or Mini kits, with the choice depending on cell number. To prevent cross-contamination, each cell subset was processed individually, whereas patient and healthy donor samples were processed jointly. TCRB sequences were amplified from cDNA with the immunoSEQ multiplex PCR, producing 87-bp fragments spanning the CDR3 region. Sequencing of the amplicons was done on the Illumina HiSeq platform. From the authors' description of their analysis: PCR bias was computationally corrected using synthetic template baselines, reads within Hamming distance 2 were collapsed, and singletons that could not be merged were discarded. Reads were aligned against IMGT to assign V, D and J genes, CDR3 length and insertions or deletions at six rearrangement sites. Clonotype counts were normalized to sorted cell number within each subset before computing true diversity and Gini coefficients with the tcR R package. Repertoire sharing was quantified using the overlap coefficient calculated on TCRB nucleotide sequences. Out-of-frame TCRB sequences from naive cells were analyzed to stand in for the pre-selection repertoire. TCRdb obtained this table from immuneACCESS and retained in-frame rearrangements with V and J assigned. These tables miss some clones; where compared with another copy, unresolved V genes account for less than half of the shortfall, and the remainder is unexplained. The V and J calls and clone size come from that table; D and trimming were worked out from the DNA. The sample profile shows 200,000 to 300,000 clones; about a tenth of them were found once. The top ten hold 0.017% of the sample.

The V and J genes are TRBV7-2 and TRBJ1-4, and perhaps TRBD1 as D gene, on 6 matching bases. The receptor was isolated from a man younger than 45 with type 1 diabetes. The sample taken for sequencing was naive CD4+ T cells from blood. Taken with the paper, the label for cell subset or site translates to: true naive CD4+ T cells. The CDR3 protein is CASSGAGEGKLFF. The DNA reads TGTGCCAGCAGCGGGGCAGGGGAAGGGAAACTGTTTTTT.